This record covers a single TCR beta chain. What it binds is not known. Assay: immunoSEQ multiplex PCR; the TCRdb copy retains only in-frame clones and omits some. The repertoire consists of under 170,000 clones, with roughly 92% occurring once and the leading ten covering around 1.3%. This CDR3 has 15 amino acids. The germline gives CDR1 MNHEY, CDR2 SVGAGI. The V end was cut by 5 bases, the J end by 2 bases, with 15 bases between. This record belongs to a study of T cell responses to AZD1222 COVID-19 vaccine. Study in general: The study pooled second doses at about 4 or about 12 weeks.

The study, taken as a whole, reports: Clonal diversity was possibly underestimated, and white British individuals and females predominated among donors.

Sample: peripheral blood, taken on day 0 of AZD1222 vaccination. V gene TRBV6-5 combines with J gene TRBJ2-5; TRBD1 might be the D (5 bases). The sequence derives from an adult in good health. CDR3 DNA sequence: TGTGCCAGCAGTCCGAATCCGACAGTACAAGAGACCCAGTACTTC. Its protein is CASSPNPTVQETQYF.